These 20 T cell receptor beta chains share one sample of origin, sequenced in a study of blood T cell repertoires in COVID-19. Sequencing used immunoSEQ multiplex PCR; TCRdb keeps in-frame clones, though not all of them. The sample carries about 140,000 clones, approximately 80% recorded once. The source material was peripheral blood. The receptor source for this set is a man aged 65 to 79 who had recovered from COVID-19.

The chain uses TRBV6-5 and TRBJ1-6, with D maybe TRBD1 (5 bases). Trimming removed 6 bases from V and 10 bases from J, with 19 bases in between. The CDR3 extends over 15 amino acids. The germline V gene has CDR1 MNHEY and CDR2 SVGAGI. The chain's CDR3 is CASRLKGSGPSPLHF. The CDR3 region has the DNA TGTGCCAGCAGGCTCAAAGGGTCAGGGCCCTCACCCCTCCACTTT.

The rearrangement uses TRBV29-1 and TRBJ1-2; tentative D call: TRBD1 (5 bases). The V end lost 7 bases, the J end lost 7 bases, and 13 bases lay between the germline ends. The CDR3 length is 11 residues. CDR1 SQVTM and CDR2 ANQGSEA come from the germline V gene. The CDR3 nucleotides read TGCAGCGCGGTCGTAGGGGCTGGCTACACCTTC. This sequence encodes CSAVVGAGYTF.

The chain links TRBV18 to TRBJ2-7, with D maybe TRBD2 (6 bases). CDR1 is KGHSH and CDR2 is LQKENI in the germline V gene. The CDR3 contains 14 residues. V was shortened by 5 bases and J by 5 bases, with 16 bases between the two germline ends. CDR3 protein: CASSIIGGVDEQYF. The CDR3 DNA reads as TGTGCCAGCTCAATTATAGGAGGGGTCGACGAGCAGTACTTC.

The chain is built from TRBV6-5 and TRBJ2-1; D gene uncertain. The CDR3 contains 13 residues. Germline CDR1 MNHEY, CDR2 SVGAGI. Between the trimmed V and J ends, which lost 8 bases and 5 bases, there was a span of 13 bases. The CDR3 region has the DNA TGTGCCAGCCCAACAAATTCACACAATGAGCAGTTCTTC. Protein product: CASPTNSHNEQFF.

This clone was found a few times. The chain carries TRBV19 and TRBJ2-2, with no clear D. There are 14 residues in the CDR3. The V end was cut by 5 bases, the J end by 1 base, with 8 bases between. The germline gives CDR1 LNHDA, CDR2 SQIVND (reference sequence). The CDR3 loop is CASSLGLNTGELFF. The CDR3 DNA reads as TGTGCCAGTAGTCTGGGCCTGAACACCGGGGAGCTGTTTTTT.

In nucleotides, the CDR3 is TGCGCCAGCAGCTCAGGACTAGCTCTGCCCTACGAGCAGTACTTC. This codes for CASSSGLALPYEQYF. V is TRBV4-1 and J is TRBJ2-7, with 8 bases aligning to TRBD2. With V trimmed by 5 bases and J by 2 bases, 8 bases remained unmatched. The CDR3 has 15 amino acids. Germline V gives CDR1 MGHRA, CDR2 YSYEKL.

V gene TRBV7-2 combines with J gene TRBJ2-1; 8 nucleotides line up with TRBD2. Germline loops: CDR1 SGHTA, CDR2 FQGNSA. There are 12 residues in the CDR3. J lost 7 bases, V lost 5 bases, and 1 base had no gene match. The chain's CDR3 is CASSPGGNEQFF. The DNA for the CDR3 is TGTGCCAGCAGCCCGGGGGGGAATGAGCAGTTCTTC.

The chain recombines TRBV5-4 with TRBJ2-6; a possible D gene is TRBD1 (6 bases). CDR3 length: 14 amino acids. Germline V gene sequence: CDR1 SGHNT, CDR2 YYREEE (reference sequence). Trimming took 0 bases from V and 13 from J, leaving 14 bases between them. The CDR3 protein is CASSLGAGRGVLTF. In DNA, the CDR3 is TGTGCCAGCAGCTTGGGAGCTGGCAGGGGAGTCCTGACTTTC.

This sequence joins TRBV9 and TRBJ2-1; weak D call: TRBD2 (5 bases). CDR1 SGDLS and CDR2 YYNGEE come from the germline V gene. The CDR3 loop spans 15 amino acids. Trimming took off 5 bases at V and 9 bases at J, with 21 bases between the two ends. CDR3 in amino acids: CASSDDPDLTAEQFF. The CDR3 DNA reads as TGTGCCAGCAGTGACGACCCGGACTTAACCGCTGAGCAGTTCTTC.

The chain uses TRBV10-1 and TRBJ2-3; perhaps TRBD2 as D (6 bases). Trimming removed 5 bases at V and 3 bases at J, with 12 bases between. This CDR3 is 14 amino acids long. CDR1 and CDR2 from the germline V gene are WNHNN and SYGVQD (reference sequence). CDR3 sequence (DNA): TGCGCCAGCAGTCCGCGTCGGGAGACAGATACGCAGTATTTT. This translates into CASSPRRETDTQYF.

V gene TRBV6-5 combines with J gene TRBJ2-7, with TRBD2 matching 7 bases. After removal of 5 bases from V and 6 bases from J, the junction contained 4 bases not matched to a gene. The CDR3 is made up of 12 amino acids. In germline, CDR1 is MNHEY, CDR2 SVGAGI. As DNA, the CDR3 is TGTGCCAGCAGTATATGGGGGGGCGAGCAGTACTTC. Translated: CASSIWGGEQYF.

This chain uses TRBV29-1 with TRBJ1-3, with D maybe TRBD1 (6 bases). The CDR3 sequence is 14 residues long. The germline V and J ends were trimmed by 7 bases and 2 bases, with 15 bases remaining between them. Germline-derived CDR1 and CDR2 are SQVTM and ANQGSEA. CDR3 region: CSAGGGAAGNTIYF. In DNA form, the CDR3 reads TGCAGCGCCGGAGGGGGGGCGGCTGGAAACACCATATATTTT.

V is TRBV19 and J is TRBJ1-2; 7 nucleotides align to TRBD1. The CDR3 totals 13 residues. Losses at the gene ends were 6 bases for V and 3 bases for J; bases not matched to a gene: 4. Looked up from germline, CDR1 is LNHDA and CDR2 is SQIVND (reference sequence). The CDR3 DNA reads TGTGCCAGTAGGCGGACAGGTTACTATGGCTACACCTTC. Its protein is CASRRTGYYGYTF.

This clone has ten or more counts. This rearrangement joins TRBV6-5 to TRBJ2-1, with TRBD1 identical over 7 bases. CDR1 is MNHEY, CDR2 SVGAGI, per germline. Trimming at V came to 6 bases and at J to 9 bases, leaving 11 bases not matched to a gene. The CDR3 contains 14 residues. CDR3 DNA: TGTGCCAGCAGGAGACAGGGTAATCGTGGTGAGCAGTTCTTC. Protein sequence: CASRRQGNRGEQFF.

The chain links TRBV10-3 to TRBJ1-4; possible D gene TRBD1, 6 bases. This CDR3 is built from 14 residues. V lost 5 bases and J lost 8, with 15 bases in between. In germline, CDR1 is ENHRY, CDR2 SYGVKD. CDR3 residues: CAISKQGSQEKLFF. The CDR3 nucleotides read TGTGCCATCAGTAAGCAGGGGTCGCAAGAAAAACTGTTTTTT.

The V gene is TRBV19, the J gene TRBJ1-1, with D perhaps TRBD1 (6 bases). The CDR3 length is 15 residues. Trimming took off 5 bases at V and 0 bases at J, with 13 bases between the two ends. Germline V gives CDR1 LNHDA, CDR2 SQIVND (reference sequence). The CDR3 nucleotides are TGTGCCAGTAGTGACCGGGACATCATGAACACTGAAGCTTTCTTT. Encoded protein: CASSDRDIMNTEAFF.

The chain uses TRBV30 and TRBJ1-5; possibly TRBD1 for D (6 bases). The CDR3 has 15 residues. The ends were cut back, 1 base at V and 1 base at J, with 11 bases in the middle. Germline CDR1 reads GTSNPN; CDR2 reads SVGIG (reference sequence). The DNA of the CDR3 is TGTGCCTGGAGTGGAGGGGGTCGGAGCAATCAGCCCCAGCATTTT. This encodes CAWSGGGRSNQPQHF.

The CDR3 sequence is CASSMRDRWGSPLHF. CDR3 in DNA: TGTGCCAGCAGCATGCGGGACAGGTGGGGTTCACCCCTCCACTTT. The chain is built from TRBV7-8 and TRBJ1-6, with 8 bases lining up with TRBD1. The trim removed 5 bases at V and 9 bases at J, leaving 9 bases unmatched. The CDR3 extends over 15 amino acids. CDR1 and CDR2 from the germline V gene are SGHVS and FQNEAQ.

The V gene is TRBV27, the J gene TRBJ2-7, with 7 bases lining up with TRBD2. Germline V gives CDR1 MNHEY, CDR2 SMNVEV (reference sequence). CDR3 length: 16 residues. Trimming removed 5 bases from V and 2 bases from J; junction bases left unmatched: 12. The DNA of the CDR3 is TGTGCCAGCAGTCCCCTACTGTCTAGCGGAGCCTACGAGCAGTACTTC. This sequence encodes CASSPLLSSGAYEQYF.

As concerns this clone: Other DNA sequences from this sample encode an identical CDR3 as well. In DNA form, the CDR3 reads TGTGCCTGGAGGGGAGCTAACACCGGGGAGCTGTTTTTT. This encodes CAWRGANTGELFF. The chain joins TRBV30 to TRBJ2-2, with D possibly matching TRBD2 (5 bases). CDR3 length equals 13 residues. Between the trimmed V and J ends, which lost 3 bases and 2 bases, there was a span of 7 bases. Germline V CDR1 and CDR2: GTSNPN, SVGIG (reference sequence).